This T cell receptor (beta chain) was captured in a study of T cell responses to AZD1222 COVID-19 vaccine (dated by TCRdb to about 2021). Broadly, across the study: A total of about 230 trial participants underwent TCR sequencing, of whom about 210 received two doses of AZD1222 and about 25 received two doses of the MenACWY control vaccine. Trial participants were enrolled by age into subgroups of 18-55, 56-69 and 70-plus years, and about 150, 27 and 61 TCR-sequenced participants, respectively, were included in these subgroups.

What the authors observed across the whole study: The vaccine-associated CD4 TCRs covered the entire spike protein, and the dominant responses fell in regions 160-218 and 743-854. Participants were mostly white British and included more females than males, and it was suggested by the authors that clonal diversity may have been underestimated. The 56-69-year group was small, and its depth increase did not reach significance, likely because of low power. No day 14 peak-response samples were available, so repertoires were characterized only after the peak T cell response. After two AZD1222 doses, spike-specific TCR breadth and depth were significantly higher than at day 0 and than in MenACWY recipients. Epitopes outside the regions mutated in the B.1.351 and B.1.1.7 variants were reportedly recognized by nearly half of the unique spike-specific TCRs. Conclusions about previously exposed vaccinees are limited, since just five or six AZD1222 recipients were seropositive for SARS-CoV-2 at baseline.

Looking up the germline V gene yields CDR1 MNHEY and CDR2 SVGAGI. The CDR3 runs 14 amino acids, cysteine and phenylalanine included. Kept here is only the CDR3 DNA, which spans 42 bases and is read in frame from base 1. From V the trimming removes 6 bases and from J it removes 0 bases, while the gene matches leave 5 bases of the junction unaccounted for. According to the study, the label for this sample's time point signals: about 28 days (+/-7) after the second vaccine dose. This specimen's treatment or condition label, interpreted: meningococcal conjugate vaccine given as trial control. Samples from vaccinated people were obtained from the UK trials COV001 and COV002, which included a single-blind randomized controlled phase 2/3 trial of AZD1222 (ChAdOx1 nCoV-19) in healthy adults. For TCRbeta chain sequencing, PBMC samples were collected from trial participants at day 0 and at day 28 after the second dose.

Details on this clone: This receptor's antigen is unknown. The sample holds no much larger clone one base away, and base qualities are not on file.

The CDR3 regions of human TCRbeta chains were analyzed by immunosequencing. Per the original workflow: TCRs in the repertoires were matched against a reference library of SARS-CoV-2-specific TCRs that had been generated with the MIRA antigen-specificity platform. Breadth was defined as the fraction of unique TCRs that were SARS-CoV-2-associated, and depth was defined as the fraction of total T cells that were SARS-CoV-2-associated. Using the MIRA data, every spike-specific TCR was mapped to the spike region that the TCR reacted to and assigned to either a CD4 or a CD8 class. Log10-transformed breadth and depth values were compared by one-way ANOVA with Sidak's multiple comparisons tests. TCRdb provides this immuneACCESS table in a form limited to in-frame rearrangements. Some clones are lacking; in checked studies, under half of them reflect an unresolved V gene, and why the rest are absent is not known. Clone size and V and J calls were adopted from that table, with D and trimming inferred from the DNA. The table for this sample lists 150,000 to 200,000 clones; 90% of them were counted only once. The ten largest clones represent approximately 4.2% of the sample.

The sequence was obtained from an adult who received the MenACWY meningococcal vaccine as a control. This chain joins TRBV6-5 to TRBJ2-7, with 7 central nucleotides matching TRBD1. This material consisted of peripheral blood, taken 28 days after the second dose of the MenACWY control vaccine. The CDR3 in this case is CASRPQGSSYEQYF. The DNA sequence follows: TGTGCCAGCAGGCCACAGGGGAGCTCCTACGAGCAGTACTTC.